This TCR beta chain is drawn from a study of a mutant IDH1 vaccine in newly diagnosed glioma. Study details: During weeks 1, 3, 5, 7, 11, 15, 19 and 23, patients received eight vaccinations. First vaccine doses came 4-6 weeks after radiotherapy alone, or with temozolomide cycles. Those enrolled had earlier been treated with radiotherapy, temozolomide, or both, mostly both.

Study results and caveats: Top-clonotype changes in peripheral T cells seemed unrelated to pseudoprogression.

As to this clone: Its antigen remains unknown.

Regarding time point: week 5, during vaccination. Vaccinated patients received 300 ug of mutant IDH1 20-mer peptide per dose, with topical imiquimod. Trimming took 2 bases from V and 8 from J, leaving 7 bases between them. Per germline, CDR1 KGHSH and CDR2 LQKENI. This CDR3 comprises 13 residues. The table came from immunoSEQ multiplex PCR; TCRdb's copy has only in-frame clones and leaves some out. Of about 56,000 clones detected, 75% to 90% appear once; the ten largest clones hold approximately 4.6%. The source of this sequence is a woman in her thirties or forties with glioma. The sample consisted of PBMCs, taken from a glioma patient whose treatment included an IDH1 peptide vaccine. The chain uses TRBV18 and TRBJ1-6; no clear D gene. CDR3 residues: CASSPNGDSPLHF. The CDR3 DNA is TGTGCCAGCTCACCAAATGGGGATTCACCCCTCCACTTT.